This entry describes one T cell receptor (beta chain). This clonotype was counted a few times. Its recognized antigen is unknown. It has no much larger one-base neighbor in the sample; base qualities were not kept. This entry belongs to a study of patients and donors after allogeneic stem cell transplantation (dated by TCRdb to between 2020 and 2021). The CDR3 spans 15 residues, from the cysteine through the phenylalanine. The entry retains the CDR3 DNA only, 45 bases that are in frame from base 1. For CDR1 and CDR2, the germline V gene lists ENHRY and SYGVKD. V is clipped by 6 bases and J by 0 bases, and the sequence between their germline boundaries is 9 bases long. Library construction relied on RT-PCR. Sequencing used a NextSeq 550. Through fastp at Q25 and MiXCR, TCRdb rebuilt clones from the public reads, retaining in-frame beta chains. Every distinct CDR3 protein forms one entry, paired with its most common genes and DNA. The sample table lists 190,000 or so distinct CDR3 sequences, roughly 38% of them with a count of one. Around 10% of the sample comes from the top ten.

Recombination linked TRBV10-3 to TRBJ1-6; the D gene cannot be named for sure. The sample consisted of blood, either unsorted or a sorted T cell fraction (not recorded which). The TCR was taken from a human donor who was either an allogeneic HSCT recipient or a stem cell or donor lymphocyte infusion donor (not recorded which). It is not recorded whose cells these are; they may come from a transplant donor. The encoded CDR3 is CAIRGGGSYNSPLHF. The DNA reads as follows: TGTGCCATCAGGGGTGGAGGCTCCTATAATTCACCCCTCCACTTT.